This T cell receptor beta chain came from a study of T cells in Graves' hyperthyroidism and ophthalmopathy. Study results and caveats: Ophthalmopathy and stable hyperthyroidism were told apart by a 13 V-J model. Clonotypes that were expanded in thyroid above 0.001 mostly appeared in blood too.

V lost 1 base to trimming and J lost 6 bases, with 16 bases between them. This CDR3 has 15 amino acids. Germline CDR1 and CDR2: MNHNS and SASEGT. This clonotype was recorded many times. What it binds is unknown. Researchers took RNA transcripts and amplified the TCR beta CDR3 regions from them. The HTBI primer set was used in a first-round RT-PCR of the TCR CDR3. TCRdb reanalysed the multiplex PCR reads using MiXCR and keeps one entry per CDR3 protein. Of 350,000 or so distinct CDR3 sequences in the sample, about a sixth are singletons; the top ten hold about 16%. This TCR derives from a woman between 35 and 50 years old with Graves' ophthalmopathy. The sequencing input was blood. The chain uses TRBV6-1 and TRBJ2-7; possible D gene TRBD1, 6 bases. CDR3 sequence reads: CASSEGQGLMGEQYF. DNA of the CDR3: TGTGCCAGCAGTGAAGGGCAGGGGTTAATGGGCGAGCAGTACTTC.